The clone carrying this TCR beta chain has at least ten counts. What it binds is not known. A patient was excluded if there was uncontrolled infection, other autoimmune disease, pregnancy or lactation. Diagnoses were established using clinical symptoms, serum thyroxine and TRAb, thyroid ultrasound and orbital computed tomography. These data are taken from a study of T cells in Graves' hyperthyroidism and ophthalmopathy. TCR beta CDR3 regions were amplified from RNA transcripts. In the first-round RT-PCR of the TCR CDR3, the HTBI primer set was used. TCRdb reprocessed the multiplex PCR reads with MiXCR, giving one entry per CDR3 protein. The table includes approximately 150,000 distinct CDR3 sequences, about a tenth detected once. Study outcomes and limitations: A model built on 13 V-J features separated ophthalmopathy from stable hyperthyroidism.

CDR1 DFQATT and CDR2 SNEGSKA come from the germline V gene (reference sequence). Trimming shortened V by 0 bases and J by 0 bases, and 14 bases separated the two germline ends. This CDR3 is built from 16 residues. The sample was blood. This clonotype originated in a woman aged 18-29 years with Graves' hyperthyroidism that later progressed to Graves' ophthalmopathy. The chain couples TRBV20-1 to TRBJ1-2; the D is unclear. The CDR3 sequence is CSARDPYRAANYGYTF. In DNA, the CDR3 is TGCAGTGCTAGAGATCCCTACAGAGCAGCTAACTATGGCTACACCTTC.